This T cell receptor beta chain was sequenced in a study of blood T cell repertoires in COVID-19. The assay was immunoSEQ multiplex PCR, and TCRdb's table has in-frame clones only and misses some. The table records about 160,000 clones, approximately 82% of them present only once. V gave up 3 bases and J gave up 2 bases, with 5 bases separating them. The germline V gene encodes CDR1 MNHEY and CDR2 SMNVEV (reference sequence). The CDR3 runs 14 residues. The sample consisted of peripheral blood. This TCR came from a woman at least 80 years old with acute or convalescent COVID-19. This sequence joins TRBV27 and TRBJ2-6; tentatively, D is TRBD2 (5 bases). The CDR3 is CASSFGAGANVLTF. The CDR3 region has the DNA TGTGCCAGCAGTTTCGGGGCTGGGGCCAACGTCCTGACTTTC.